These 15 T cell receptor beta chains came from one sample sequenced in a study of cytotoxic CD8 clonotypes in ibrutinib-treated CLL. Using immunoSEQ multiplex PCR, the repertoire was profiled, and TCRdb retains in-frame clones only, with some absent. The table includes under 30,000 clones, roughly three quarters detected once. The sample consisted of PBMCs, taken after 36 months of ibrutinib treatment. The receptors derive from a human donor with chronic lymphocytic leukemia.

In the case of this clone: This is likely an artifact of a read error, given a far larger clone one base away. As DNA, the CDR3 is TGCACCAGCAGCCAAGATAACAGGGACTACGAGCAGTACTTC. Amino acids: CTSSQDNRDYEQYF. The chain uses TRBV1 and TRBJ2-7; the table's D call TRBD1 went unverified against the DNA. TRBV1 is a pseudogene. The CDR3 is 14 amino acids.

V is TRBV6-5 and J is TRBJ1-5; D is perhaps TRBD1 (5 bases). The CDR3 sequence is 14 residues long. Trimming pared 2 bases from V and 7 bases from J, leaving 12 bases between. Germline CDR1 and CDR2: MNHEY and SVGAGI. CDR3 in DNA: TGTGCCAGCAGTTACGGGGGGGGTGGACAGCCCCAGCATTTT. Translated: CASSYGGGGQPQHF.

The V gene is TRBV30, the J gene TRBJ1-4; 7 nucleotides align to TRBD1. After removal of 0 bases from V and 6 bases from J, the junction contained 4 bases not matched to a gene. Germline-derived CDR1 and CDR2 are GTSNPN and SVGIG (reference sequence). The CDR3 is made up of 14 amino acids. The CDR3 loop reads CAWSVTGVDEKLFF. The CDR3 nucleotides read TGTGCCTGGAGTGTTACAGGGGTGGATGAAAAACTGTTTTTT.

V usage is TRBV9 and J usage is TRBJ2-7; 8 nucleotides match TRBD2. Per the germline V gene, CDR1 is SGDLS and CDR2 is YYNGEE. The CDR3 is 18 residues long. J was trimmed by 2 bases and V by 0 bases; bases with no gene match: 13. As DNA, the CDR3 is TGTGCCAGCAGCGTAGCCCCAATGGGCGGGGGGATCACCTACGAGCAGTACTTC. This gives the protein CASSVAPMGGGITYEQYF.

This chain connects TRBV6-1 to TRBJ1-4, with TRBD1 as a possible D gene (5 bases). Trimming stripped 4 bases from V and 8 bases from J, with 14 bases between. The CDR3 has 14 residues. CDR1 and CDR2 from the germline V gene are MNHNS and SASEGT. The CDR3 sequence: CASSGGRVREKLFF. CDR3 bases: TGTGCCAGCAGTGGGGGACGGGTTAGGGAAAAACTGTTTTTT.

The chain uses TRBV4-1 and TRBJ1-6; D is ambiguous. V shed 2 bases and J shed 0 bases, with 8 bases lying between them. The CDR3 is 16 residues long. Germline values: CDR1 MGHRA, CDR2 YSYEKL. CDR3 bases: TGCGCCAGCAGCCAAAGTTTCCTCTCCTATAATTCACCCCTCCACTTT. Translation: CASSQSFLSYNSPLHF.

The chain uses TRBV5-1 and TRBJ2-5, with D tentatively TRBD2 (5 bases). The CDR3 runs to 15 residues. Germline CDR1 SGHRS, CDR2 YFSETQ. V was shortened by 3 bases and J by 2 bases, with 14 bases between the two germline ends. The CDR3 DNA sequence: TGCGCCAGCAGCTCCCATCTAAGCGGACAAGAGACCCAGTACTTC. Protein sequence: CASSSHLSGQETQYF.

This chain uses TRBV7-3 with TRBJ2-5; possible D gene TRBD2, 5 bases. V shed 5 bases and J shed 3 bases, with 10 bases lying between them. Germline V gene lookup returns CDR1 SGHTA and CDR2 FQGTGA. The CDR3 consists of 13 residues. The CDR3 region has the DNA TGTGCCAGCAGCCGGCGGCGGGAAGAGACCCAGTACTTC. This gives the protein CASSRRREETQYF.

The chain has TRBV5-1 and TRBJ1-4, with unresolved D. Trimming took 4 bases from V and 8 from J, leaving 18 bases between them. Germline CDR1 reads SGHRS; CDR2 reads YFSETQ. CDR3 size: 15 residues. CDR3 DNA sequence: TGCGCCAGCAGCATAGCGGGCCTTCTGGCGGAAAAACTGTTTTTT. Its translation: CASSIAGLLAEKLFF.

The rearrangement uses TRBV27 and TRBJ1-4, with a weak D call TRBD1 (5 bases). V was trimmed by 3 bases and J by 6 bases, leaving 8 bases between them. The CDR3 covers 13 residues. Germline CDR1 is MNHEY and CDR2 is SMNVEV (reference sequence). CDR3: CASSFGGDEKLFF. The CDR3 DNA sequence: TGTGCCAGCAGTTTCGGGGGTGATGAAAAACTGTTTTTT.

The CDR3 nucleotides read TGCAGTGCTATCGGGAATGAAAAACTGTTTTTT. It specifies CSAIGNEKLFF. The genes are TRBV20-1 and TRBJ1-4; D gene ambiguous. Trimming left V 4 bases short and J 5 bases short, with 5 bases between. The CDR3 extends over 11 amino acids. The germline V gene encodes CDR1 DFQATT and CDR2 SNEGSKA (reference sequence).

The V and J genes are TRBV7-9 and TRBJ2-3; D gene unclear. The CDR3 spans 14 residues. V shed 5 bases and J shed 4 bases, with 13 bases lying between them. The germline CDR1 and CDR2 sequences are SEHNR and FQNEAQ (reference sequence). This CDR3 reads CASSPTLEADTQYF. The CDR3 DNA reads TGTGCCAGCAGCCCCACGTTAGAAGCAGATACGCAGTATTTT.

The V call is TRBV13, the J call TRBJ2-4; TRBD1 aligns across 10 bases. CDR1 PRHDT and CDR2 FYEKMQ come from the germline V gene (reference sequence). J gave up 8 bases and V 4 bases, and 8 bases lay outside the gene matches. The length of the CDR3 is 15 residues. The CDR3 DNA reads as TGTGCCAGCAGCTCCTCGGGACAGGGGCCATACATTCAGTACTTC. It encodes CASSSSGQGPYIQYF.

This clone occurred a few times. The CDR3 DNA sequence: TGCGCCAGCAGCTCTTCAGACAACACTGAAGCTTTCTTT. Protein: CASSSSDNTEAFF. The chain employs TRBV5-1 and TRBJ1-1; no reliable D call. The CDR3 is made up of 13 amino acids. Germline CDR1 SGHRS, CDR2 YFSETQ. Trimming stripped 3 bases from V and 2 bases from J, with 8 bases between.

This sequence joins TRBV7-2 and TRBJ1-3, with a weak D call TRBD1 (5 bases). Germline CDR1 and CDR2: SGHTA and FQGNSA. This CDR3 has 15 amino acids. Between the trimmed V and J ends, which lost 4 bases and 6 bases, there was a span of 16 bases. DNA of the CDR3: TGTGCCAGCAGCTCAGACAGTGGCGTAATAAACACCATATATTTT. Protein sequence: CASSSDSGVINTIYF.